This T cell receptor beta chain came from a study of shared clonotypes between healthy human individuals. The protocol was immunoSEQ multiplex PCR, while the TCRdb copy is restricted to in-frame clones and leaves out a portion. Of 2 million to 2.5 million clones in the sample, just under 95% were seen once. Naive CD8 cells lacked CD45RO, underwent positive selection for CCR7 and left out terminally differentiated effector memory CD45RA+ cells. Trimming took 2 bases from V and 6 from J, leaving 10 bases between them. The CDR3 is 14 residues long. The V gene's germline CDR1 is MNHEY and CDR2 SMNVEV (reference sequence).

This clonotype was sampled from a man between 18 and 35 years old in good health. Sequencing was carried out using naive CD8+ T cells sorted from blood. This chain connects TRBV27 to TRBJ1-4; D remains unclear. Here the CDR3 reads CASSLMAGDEKLFF. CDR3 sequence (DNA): TGTGCCAGCAGTTTAATGGCAGGAGATGAAAAACTGTTTTTT.